Following are 23 T cell receptor beta chains from one sample sequenced in a study of blood T cells in healthy people across ages. Through a sample-barcoded 5' primer and a J-beta primer mix, a second PCR was run for about 7 to 12 cycles. TCRdb re-called the 5' RACE reads with MiXCR, one entry per CDR3 protein. The sample lists approximately 490,000 distinct CDR3 sequences, about 25% occurring once. The same data also contributed to another study, on T cells of mothers and their children.

Input material: blood. The source of these receptors is a boy aged 5-17 years in good health.

This rearrangement joins TRBV6-6 to TRBJ2-3, with unresolved D. Looked up from germline, CDR1 is MNHNY and CDR2 is SVGAGI (reference sequence). This CDR3 contains 14 residues. V dropped 7 bases and J dropped 4 bases, with 15 bases sitting between them. This CDR3 reads CASTLLGEADTQYF. The CDR3 DNA reads as TGTGCCAGCACTTTGTTAGGCGAGGCAGATACGCAGTATTTT.

The J gene is TRBJ2-1, the V gene TRBV18; TRBD2 agrees at 7 bases. Germline V lookup: CDR1 KGHSH, CDR2 LQKENI. The CDR3 runs to 13 residues. V lost 5 bases, J lost 9 bases, and 7 bases stayed unmatched. The CDR3 spells CASSKTGGGEQFF. The CDR3 DNA reads as TGTGCCAGCTCAAAAACGGGAGGCGGTGAGCAGTTCTTC.

As regards this clonotype: A read error may account for a junction end that differs from germline. This CDR3 is CSAREGISLF. CDR3 sequence (DNA): TGCAGTGCTAGAGAGGGGATAAGCCTCTTT. V is TRBV20-1 and J is TRBJ1-1; D unresolved. This CDR3 comprises 10 residues. Looked up from germline, CDR1 is DFQATT and CDR2 is SNEGSKA (reference sequence).

A few counts support this clonotype. This rearrangement joins TRBV21-1 to TRBJ1-3; TRBD1, the table's D call, lacks a check against the DNA. TRBV21-1 is flagged as a pseudogene. This CDR3 has 20 amino acids. The CDR3 loop reads CASSKESWAQALSSGNTIYF. DNA for the CDR3: TGTGCCAGCAGCAAAGAAAGTTGGGCACAGGCCTTGAGCTCTGGAAACACCATATATTTT.

This clonotype was seen many times. The chain uses TRBV5-6 and TRBJ2-6, with a tentative D call TRBD1 (6 bases). Trimming pared 4 bases from V and 0 bases from J, leaving 14 bases between. CDR1 and CDR2 from the germline V gene are SGHDT and YYEEEE. The CDR3 totals 17 residues. This CDR3 reads CASSPGDMGSGANVLTF. The CDR3 bases are TGTGCCAGCAGCCCAGGGGACATGGGCTCTGGGGCCAACGTCCTGACTTTC.

J is TRBJ1-4 and V is TRBV12-3 or TRBV12-4; 11 bases map to TRBD1. This CDR3 has 16 amino acids. Trimming cost V 6 bases and J 9 bases; bases outside gene matches: 12. CDR3 region: CASSHSEGTGGKKLFF. The CDR3 DNA reads as TGTGCCAGCAGCCACTCGGAGGGGACAGGGGGGAAAAAACTGTTTTTT.

The chain couples TRBV5-5 to TRBJ2-3; unclear D gene. The ends were cut back, 4 bases at V and 0 bases at J, with 6 bases in the middle. The CDR3 is 13 amino acids. The germline V gene has CDR1 SGHKS and CDR2 YYEKEE (reference sequence). This CDR3 reads CASSTPSTDTQYF. The CDR3, as DNA: TGTGCCAGCAGCACACCCAGCACAGATACGCAGTATTTT.

A few counts support this clonotype. The chain couples TRBV7-2 to TRBJ2-5; D is unresolved. CDR3 length: 17 residues. The V gene's germline CDR1 is SGHTA and CDR2 FQGNSA. V was cut by 2 bases and J by 5 bases, with 21 bases left in between. Written as DNA, the CDR3 is TGTGCCAGCAGCTTAAGGGCCACAAGGCTATGGGTGGAGACCCAGTACTTC. Amino acid sequence: CASSLRATRLWVETQYF.

This chain joins TRBV7-9 and TRBJ2-7, with 8 bases aligning to TRBD2. There are 15 residues in the CDR3. The V and J ends lost 4 bases and 3 bases, in that order; junction bases with no gene match: 8. The V gene's germline CDR1 is SEHNR and CDR2 FQNEAQ (reference sequence). CDR3 region: CASSSLAGLNYEQYF. In DNA form, the CDR3 reads TGTGCCAGCAGCTCATTAGCGGGGCTGAACTACGAGCAGTACTTC.

The V and J genes are TRBV3-1 and TRBJ2-1, with D perhaps assigned TRBD1 or TRBD2 (5 bases each). The germline V gene encodes CDR1 LGHDT and CDR2 YNNKEL (reference sequence). V lost 0 bases and J 7 bases, leaving 7 bases between the germline ends. This CDR3 comprises 13 residues. CDR3 loop: CASSQDWGNEQFF. In DNA, the CDR3 is TGTGCCAGCAGCCAAGATTGGGGGAATGAGCAGTTCTTC.

This clonotype was observed many times. The J gene is TRBJ2-7, the V gene TRBV12-3 or TRBV12-4, with 10 nucleotides matching TRBD1. Unmatched junction bases numbered 16, after V lost 6 bases and J lost 2 bases. CDR3 length equals 18 residues. CDR3 nucleotides: TGTGCCAGCAGCAACCAACCGGGACAGGGGAGTGGGGCCTACGAGCAGTACTTC. It specifies CASSNQPGQGSGAYEQYF.

This clonotype has more than one count but fewer than ten. The J gene is TRBJ2-2, the V gene TRBV7-8; D unclear. V lost 3 bases and J 2 bases, leaving 13 bases between the germline ends. The CDR3 is made up of 16 amino acids. Germline V gene lookup returns CDR1 SGHVS and CDR2 FQNEAQ. The CDR3 region is CASSFPDLLNTGELFF. DNA of the CDR3: TGTGCCAGCAGCTTTCCGGACCTCTTAAACACCGGGGAGCTGTTTTTT.

J is TRBJ2-3 and V is TRBV28; no reliable D call. V lost 6 bases and J lost 4, with 8 bases in between. CDR3 size: 12 residues. The germline V gene encodes CDR1 MDHEN and CDR2 SYDVKM. The CDR3 loop reads CASREVADTQYF. CDR3 bases: TGTGCCAGCAGAGAAGTCGCAGATACGCAGTATTTT.

This clonotype came up a few times. The genes are TRBV6-1 and TRBJ2-7, with 8 nucleotides matching TRBD1. Unmatched junction bases numbered 7, after V lost 4 bases and J lost 5 bases. This CDR3 is built from 14 residues. CDR1 MNHNS and CDR2 SASEGT come from the germline V gene. The CDR3 loop is CASSVRQGINEQYF. CDR3 sequence (DNA): TGTGCCAGCAGTGTAAGACAGGGGATCAACGAGCAGTACTTC.

There are a few counts of this clonotype. The rearrangement uses TRBV6-2 or TRBV6-3 and TRBJ2-5; 8 positions agree with TRBD2. The J call may not be correct, given that the DNA end is closer to TRBJ2-1. The CDR3 loop spans 17 amino acids. CDR1 is MNHEY, CDR2 SVGEGT, per germline. In DNA, the CDR3 is TGTGCCAGCAGTTTACCTCGACCGGCGGGAGGAAGGTATGAGCAGTTCTTC. Its translation: CASSLPRPAGGRYEQFF.

This chain uses TRBV7-3 with TRBJ2-2; 9 nucleotides agree with TRBD1. This CDR3 contains 15 residues. Trimming removed 5 bases from V and 6 bases from J; junction bases left unmatched: 7. The V gene's germline CDR1 is SGHTA and CDR2 FQGTGA. The chain's CDR3 is CASSRGQGRSGELFF. The CDR3 coding sequence is TGTGCCAGCAGCCGCGGACAGGGGAGGTCCGGGGAGCTGTTTTTT.

This clonotype showed up just a few times. The V and J genes are TRBV7-2 and TRBJ2-6; no clear D. CDR1 is SGHTA and CDR2 is FQGNSA in the germline V gene. The CDR3 length is 16 residues. V gave up 1 base and J gave up 2 bases, with 9 bases separating them. CDR3 sequence (DNA): TGTGCCAGCAGCTTAGTTACGGCAGCTGGGGCCAACGTCCTGACTTTC. Protein sequence: CASSLVTAAGANVLTF.

This clonotype was observed a few times. The chain employs TRBV15 and TRBJ2-5; possibly TRBD2 for D (6 bases). The closer fit of TRBJ2-7 to the DNA end suggests the J call may be wrong. Germline V gene data show CDR1 as LNHNV and CDR2 as YYDKDF (reference sequence). The CDR3 loop spans 14 amino acids. The CDR3 nucleotides are TGTGCCACCAGCAGAGATCGCGGGGAGATCGAGCAGTACTTC. Translated: CATSRDRGEIEQYF.

The table lists this clonotype with a few counts. The chain joins TRBV4-1 to TRBJ1-4, with D hard to call. The germline V gene has CDR1 MGHRA and CDR2 YSYEKL. With 3 bases removed from V and 8 bases from J, the gap between germline ends came to 10 bases. The CDR3 consists of 13 residues. The chain's CDR3 is CASSQGGREKLFF. DNA for the CDR3: TGCGCCAGCAGCCAGGGTGGTCGGGAAAAACTGTTTTTT.

The chain carries TRBV2 and TRBJ2-3; D remains unclear. Trimming shortened V by 8 bases and J by 6 bases, and 12 bases separated the two germline ends. Germline assignment: CDR1 SNHLY and CDR2 FYNNEI. The CDR3 spans 12 residues. The CDR3 loop reads CASENLDDTQYF. In DNA form, the CDR3 reads TGTGCCAGCGAGAACCTTGATGATACGCAGTATTTT.

V usage is TRBV7-9 and J usage is TRBJ2-5, with TRBD1 matching 9 bases. Germline trimming cut 5 bases from V and 2 bases from J; bases unmatched to any gene: 9. The CDR3 has 16 residues. Germline V gene data show CDR1 as SEHNR and CDR2 as FQNEAQ (reference sequence). The CDR3: CASSTTHRGRQETQYF. The CDR3 DNA reads TGTGCCAGCAGCACGACCCACAGGGGGCGTCAAGAGACCCAGTACTTC. The full variable domain, rest sourced from reference TRBV7-9 and TRBJ2-5, is DTGVSQNPRHKITKRGQNVTFRCDPISEHNRLYWYRQTLGQGPEFLTYFQNEAQLEKSRLLSDRFSAERPKGSFSTLEIQRTEQGDSAMYLCASSTTHRGRQETQYFGPGTRLLVL.

The CDR3 spells CASSLGLAGRYNEQFF. The CDR3 DNA reads TGTGCCAGCAGCTTGGGACTAGCGGGAAGGTACAATGAGCAGTTCTTC. The chain employs TRBV6-2 or TRBV6-3 and TRBJ2-1; 13 bases fit TRBD2. From germline, CDR1 is MNHEY and CDR2 SVGEGT. This CDR3 spans 16 amino acids. Germline trimming cut 6 bases from V and 4 bases from J; bases unmatched to any gene: 6.

The V call is TRBV29-1, the J call TRBJ2-6; D may correspond to TRBD1 or TRBD2 (6 bases each). This CDR3 is 14 amino acids long. V was clipped by 4 bases and J by 4 bases, with 11 bases between them. CDR1 SQVTM and CDR2 ANQGSEA come from the germline V gene. CDR3 sequence (DNA): TGCAGCGTTGGAGGGGGGTTCGGGGCCAACGTCCTGACTTTC. This translates into CSVGGGFGANVLTF.